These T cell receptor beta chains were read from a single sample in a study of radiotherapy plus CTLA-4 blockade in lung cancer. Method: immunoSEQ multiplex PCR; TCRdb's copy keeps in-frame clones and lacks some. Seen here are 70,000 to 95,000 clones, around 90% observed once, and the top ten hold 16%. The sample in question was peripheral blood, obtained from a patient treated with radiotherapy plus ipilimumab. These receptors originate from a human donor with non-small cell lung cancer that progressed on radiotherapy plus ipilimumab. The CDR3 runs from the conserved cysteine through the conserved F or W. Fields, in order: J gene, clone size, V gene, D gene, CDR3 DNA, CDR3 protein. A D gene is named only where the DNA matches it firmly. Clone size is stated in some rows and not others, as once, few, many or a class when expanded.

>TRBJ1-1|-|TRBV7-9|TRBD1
TGTGCCAGCAGCCCCCCTGGGACAGGGAACACTGAAGCTTTCTTT
CASSPPGTGNTEAFF
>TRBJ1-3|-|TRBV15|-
TGTGCCACCAGCAGAGCAGGGGAGCTAAGTGGAAACACCATATATTTT
CATSRAGELSGNTIYF
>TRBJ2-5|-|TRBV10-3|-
TGTGCCATCAGTGCGTCGACGGGAGAGACCCAGTACTTC
CAISASTGETQYF
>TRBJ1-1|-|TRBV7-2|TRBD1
TGTGCCAGCAGTAGGGAGGGGTCCACAGGGGGCGCGACCACTGAAGCTTTCTTT
CASSREGSTGGATTEAFF
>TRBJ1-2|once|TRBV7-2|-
TGTGCCAGCAGCTTAGAAGCGGGGAATGGCTACACCTTC
CASSLEAGNGYTF
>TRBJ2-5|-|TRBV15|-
TGTGCCACCAGCACCCAAGAGACCCAGTACTTC
CATSTQETQYF
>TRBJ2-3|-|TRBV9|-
TGTGCCAGCAGCGTAAGATCTGGTGGTACAGATACGCAGTATTTT
CASSVRSGGTDTQYF
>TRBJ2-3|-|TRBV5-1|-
TGCGCCAGCAGCTTGGTTGGGGGGAGCACAGATACGCAGTATTTT
CASSLVGGSTDTQYF
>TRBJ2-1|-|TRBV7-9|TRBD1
TGTGCCAGCAGCTTAGGGACAGGGGTAGGGAATGAGCAGTTCTTC
CASSLGTGVGNEQFF
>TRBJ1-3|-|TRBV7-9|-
TGTGCCAGCAGCTTACGGGGCAGGGATACTCTTGCCTCTGGAAACACCATATATTTT
CASSLRGRDTLASGNTIYF
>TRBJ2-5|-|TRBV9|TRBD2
TGTGCCAGCAGCGTAGCTACTAGCGGGGGAGAGACCCAGTACTTC
CASSVATSGGETQYF
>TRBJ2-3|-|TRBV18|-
TGTGCCAGCTCACCGGGGGGCACAGATACGCAGTATTTT
CASSPGGTDTQYF
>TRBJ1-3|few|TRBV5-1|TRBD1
TGCGCCAGCAGCCGATGGACAGGGGCTGGAAACACCATATATTTT
CASSRWTGAGNTIYF
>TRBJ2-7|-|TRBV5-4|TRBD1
TGTGCCAGCAGCGGAGGGGACAGGTCCCCCTACGAGCAGTACTTC
CASSGGDRSPYEQYF
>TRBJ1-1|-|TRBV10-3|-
TGTGCCATCAGCGGGAGGGGTGTCGCCACTGAAGCTTTCTTT
CAISGRGVATEAFF
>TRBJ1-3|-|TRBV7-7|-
TGTGCCAGCAGTCTGGACCTCTCTGGAAACACCATATATTTT
CASSLDLSGNTIYF
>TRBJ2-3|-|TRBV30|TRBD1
TGTGCCCTGACGGGACAGAGCACAGATACGCAGTATTTT
CALTGQSTDTQYF
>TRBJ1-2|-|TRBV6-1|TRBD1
TGTGCCAGCAGGGACAGGGGTGGCTACACCTTC
CASRDRGGYTF
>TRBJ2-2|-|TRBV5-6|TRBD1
TGTGCCAGCAGCCGGGACAGGGCCACCGGGGAGCTGTTTTTT
CASSRDRATGELFF
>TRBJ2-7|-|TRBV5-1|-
TGCGCCAGCAGCTTGGGACGACAGTACGAGCAGTACTTC
CASSLGRQYEQYF
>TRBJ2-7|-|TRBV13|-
TGTGCCAGCAGCCCTCGAGGGCCTTCCTACGAGCAGTACTTC
CASSPRGPSYEQYF
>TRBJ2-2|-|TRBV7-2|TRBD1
TGTGCCAGCAGCGATCCGGGACAGGGCGTCACCGGGGAGCTGTTTTTT
CASSDPGQGVTGELFF
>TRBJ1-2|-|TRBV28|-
TGTGCCAGCAGTTCACGCCCCTTTGTGCAGGGGAGCGGCTACACCTTC
CASSSRPFVQGSGYTF
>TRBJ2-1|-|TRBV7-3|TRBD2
TGTGCCAGCAGCTTAGGGCTCGAATCAGCGGGGGGCCGTAAGTTCTTC
CASSLGLESAGGRKFF
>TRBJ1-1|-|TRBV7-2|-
TGTGCCAGCAGCAGATGGGGAATAACACACGAAGATTCTGAAGCTTTCTTT
CASSRWGITHEDSEAFF
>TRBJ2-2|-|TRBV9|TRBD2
TGTGCCAGCAGCGTGACTAGCGGGGCGAACACCGGGGAGCTGTTTTTT
CASSVTSGANTGELFF
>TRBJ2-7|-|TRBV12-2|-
TGTGCAAGTCGCTATTCAAGCATGGTGGGGGACTCCTACGAGCAGTACTTC
CASRYSSMVGDSYEQYF
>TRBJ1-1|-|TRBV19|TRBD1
TGTGCCAGTGCCCGGCAGGGACAGGGAGGGTTCATGAACACTGAAGCTTTCTTT
CASARQGQGGFMNTEAFF
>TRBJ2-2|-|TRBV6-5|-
TGTGCCAGCAGTTACCTACGGGGCGGGGAGCTGTTTTTT
CASSYLRGGELFF
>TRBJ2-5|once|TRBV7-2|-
TGTGCCAGCAGCGTAGGGGGGAACTGGGAGACCCAGTACTTC
CASSVGGNWETQYF
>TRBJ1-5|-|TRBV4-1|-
TGCGCCAGCAGCCAAGATCTTGGGTTGGGAAATCAGCCCCAGCATTTT
CASSQDLGLGNQPQHF
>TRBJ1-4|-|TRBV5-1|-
TGCGCCAGCAGCTTGGAGCCGGGGGCGCGAGGTGAAAAACTGTTTTTT
CASSLEPGARGEKLFF
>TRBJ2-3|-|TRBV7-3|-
TGTGCCAGCAGCTTTGGTTCAGATACGCAGTATTTT
CASSFGSDTQYF
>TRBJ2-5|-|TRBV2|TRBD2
TGTGCCAGCAGTGAAGCAAGGGGCGGCGGGGGGCAAGAGACCCAGTACTTC
CASSEARGGGGQETQYF
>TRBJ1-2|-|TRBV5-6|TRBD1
TGTGCCAGCAGCCCCGGGACAGAATATGGCTACACCTTC
CASSPGTEYGYTF
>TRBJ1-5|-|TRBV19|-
TGTGCCAGTAGGAGAACAGGGAATCAGCCCCAGCATTTT
CASRRTGNQPQHF
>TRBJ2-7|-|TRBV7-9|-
TGTGCCAGCAGCACCGGGACGCACTACGAGCAGTACTTC
CASSTGTHYEQYF
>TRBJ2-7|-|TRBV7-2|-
TGTGCCAGCAGGACAACAGGGAGAGGACCCTACGAGCAGTACTTC
CASRTTGRGPYEQYF
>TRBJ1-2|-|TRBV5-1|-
TGCGCCAGCAGCGTAGAGGCCCCCTATGGCTACACCTTC
CASSVEAPYGYTF
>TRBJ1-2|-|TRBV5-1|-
TGCGCCAGCAGCCCCGAAAGGACAGCTACCGGCTACACCTTC
CASSPERTATGYTF
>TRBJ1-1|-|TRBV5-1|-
TGCGCCAGCAGCGCGGGACAATTTATTAGTGAAGCTTTCTTT
CASSAGQFISEAFF
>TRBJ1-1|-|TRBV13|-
TGTGCCAGCAGCTGGATGGTCGACACTGAAGCTTTCTTT
CASSWMVDTEAFF
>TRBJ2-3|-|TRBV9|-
TGTGCCAGCAGCGTAGGGACCGGCGCCCTAAGCACAGATACGCAGTATTTT
CASSVGTGALSTDTQYF
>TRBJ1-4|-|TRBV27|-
TGTGCCAGCAGCCTGCAATCGGCTCGGGGGACGACTAATGAAAAACTGTTTTTT
CASSLQSARGTTNEKLFF
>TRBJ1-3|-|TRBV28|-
TGTGCCAGCAGGGGCGGACCAACCTCTGGAAACACCATATATTTT
CASRGGPTSGNTIYF
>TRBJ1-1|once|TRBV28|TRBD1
TGTGCCAGCAGTTCACCAGGGGGCTCTAAAGCTTTCTTT
CASSSPGGSKAFF
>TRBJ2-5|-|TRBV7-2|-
TGTGCCAGCAGCTTAGGGAGGGTAGAGACCCAGTACTTC
CASSLGRVETQYF
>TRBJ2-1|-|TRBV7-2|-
TGTGCCAGCAGCTTATCTTCGGGCTCTCGAAGGGATGAGCAGTTCTTC
CASSLSSGSRRDEQFF
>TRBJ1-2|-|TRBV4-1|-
TGCGCCAGCAGCCCCAACGAACGAGCTAACTATGGCTACACCTTC
CASSPNERANYGYTF
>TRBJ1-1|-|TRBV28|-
TGTGCCAGCAGTCCGGGAAGGCGAGCTTTCTTT
CASSPGRRAFF
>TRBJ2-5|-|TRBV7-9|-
TGTGCCAGCAGCTTATACCCCCCATTCGGGACCCAGTACTTC
CASSLYPPFGTQYF
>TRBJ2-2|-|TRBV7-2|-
TGTGCCAGCAGCCCCCAGAGCCCTAGCGTGTACGCCGGGGAGCTGTTTTTT
CASSPQSPSVYAGELFF
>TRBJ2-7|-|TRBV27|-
TGTGCCAGCAGTTTACACACGGGCCCAAGTGTCGAGCAGTACTTC
CASSLHTGPSVEQYF